This record looks at one T cell receptor (beta chain) sequence and its context. This CDR3 has 15 amino acids. Per germline, CDR1 LNHDA and CDR2 SQIVND (reference sequence). V gave up 6 bases and J gave up 2 bases; unmatched junction bases: 9. The data derive from a study of cytomegalovirus exposure and HLA in healthy donors. Primers for the PCR totalled 60 Vbeta and 13 Jbeta. Produced via immunoSEQ multiplex PCR; TCRdb's table is partial and in-frame only. The sample has some 180,000 clones, roughly 9.4% seen once. The sequenced material came from PBMCs. This TCR derives from a woman in her twenties or thirties in good health and CMV-seropositive. The chain recombines TRBV19 with TRBJ2-5; 7 nucleotides line up with TRBD2. CDR3 amino acids: CASRSRDYTQETQYF. Here the CDR3 DNA reads TGTGCCAGTAGGAGCCGGGACTATACTCAAGAGACCCAGTACTTC.